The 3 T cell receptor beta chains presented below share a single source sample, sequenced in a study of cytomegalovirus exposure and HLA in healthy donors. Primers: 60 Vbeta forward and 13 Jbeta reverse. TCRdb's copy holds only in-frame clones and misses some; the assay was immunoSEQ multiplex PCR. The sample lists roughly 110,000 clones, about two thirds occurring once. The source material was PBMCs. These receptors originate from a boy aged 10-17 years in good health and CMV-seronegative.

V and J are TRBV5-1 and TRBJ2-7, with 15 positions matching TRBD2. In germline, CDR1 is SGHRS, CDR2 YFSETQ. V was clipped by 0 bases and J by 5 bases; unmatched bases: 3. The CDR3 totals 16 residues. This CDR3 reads CASSLGTSGRVNEQYF. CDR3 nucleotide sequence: TGCGCCAGCAGCTTGGGGACTAGCGGGAGGGTAAACGAGCAGTACTTC.

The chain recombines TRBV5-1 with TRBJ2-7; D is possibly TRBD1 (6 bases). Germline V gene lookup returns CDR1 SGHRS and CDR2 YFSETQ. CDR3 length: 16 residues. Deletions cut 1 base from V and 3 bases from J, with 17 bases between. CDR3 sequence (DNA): TGCGCCAGCAGCTTGCGGCCCCCAGGGGCGGACTACGAGCAGTACTTC. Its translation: CASSLRPPGADYEQYF.

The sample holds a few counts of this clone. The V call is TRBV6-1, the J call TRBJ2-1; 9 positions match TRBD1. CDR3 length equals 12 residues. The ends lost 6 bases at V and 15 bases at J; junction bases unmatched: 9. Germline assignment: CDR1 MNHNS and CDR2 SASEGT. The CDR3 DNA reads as TGTGCCAGCAGACCCGGACAGGGGAGTCCGTTCTTC. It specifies CASRPGQGSPFF.